The entry below describes one TCR beta chain. It lacks a known antigen. Nothing much larger sits one base from this clone, and base qualities are not available. The immunoSEQ Assay, a bias-controlled multiplex PCR, was used to amplify TCRbeta CDR3 regions from genomic DNA. The authors' pipeline ran thus. Within the assay, amplification of reference gene primers was used to estimate how many nucleated cells each sample contained. To quantify the absolute abundance of each unique TCRbeta CDR3 rearrangement, sequence reads were collapsed and filtered. For each sample, productive Simpson clonality was calculated by taking the square root of Simpson's diversity index across productive rearrangements. TCRdb's version of the immuneACCESS table is confined to in-frame rearrangements and falls short of the full clone set. An unresolved V gene accounts for under half of the shortfall where checked; the remainder is of unknown origin. The V and J calls and clone size are taken from that table; D and trimming were inferred from the DNA. The sample data list over 20,000 clones, and over 75% of these were observed just once. 45% to 60% of the sample rests with the top ten.

Collaborating institutions collected whole blood in K2EDTA tubes following their own protocols. Collaborator samples were shipped for TCRbeta analysis as frozen whole blood, isolated PBMCs, or DNA extracted from either sample type. This sample is drawn from a study of blood T cell repertoires in COVID-19 (dated by TCRdb to 2018 to 2020). With respect to the entire study: Samples covering the acute and convalescent phases of COVID-19 were provided by collaborators in the United States, Italy and Spain. The material from the prospective study consisted of cDNA or gDNA derived from T cells, B-cell-depleted T cells, or PBMCs. Subjects who had been exposed to COVID-19, were actively infected with it, or had recovered from it provided the deeply sampled blood TCRbeta repertoires that made up the dataset. The repertoires were made available in a free public database intended to serve as a resource for research on the immune response to SARS-CoV-2. The samples were drawn from two sources: the first 160 participants of the ongoing ImmuneRACE study, and approximately 1,300 subjects contributed by 6 global collaborators. Nearly every sample came with metadata listing a de-identified subject ID, COVID-19 status, age in years and sex. Where HLA class I and class II types were available, the types were taken from metadata supplied by the sample provider, not from assay-based typing.

The CDR3 contains 13 residues, cysteine and phenylalanine counted. Only CDR3 DNA remains: 39 bases, in frame from the first base. The germline ends are 9 bases apart after V is trimmed by 2 bases and J by 4 bases. The germline V gene (reference sequence) provides CDR1 SGHNT and CDR2 YYREEE. Points the paper makes about the study in general: The quantity of clinical and demographic metadata differed by source and by participant and was supplied without curation.

The rearranged segments are TRBV5-4 and TRBJ1-2, with the D gene uncertain. Sequences were obtained from peripheral blood. The sequence derives from a man aged 45 to 65 with active or convalescent COVID-19. Here is the DNA: TGTGCCAGCAGCTTCGCCCCAGGCTATGGCTACACCTTC. This gives the protein CASSFAPGYGYTF.